This TCR beta chain was sequenced in a study of regulatory T cells in long-lasting Graves disease. This clonotype was recorded many times. Noted time point: persistent/refractory GD, antithyroid drugs over 5 years with positive TRAb. Preparation of the TCR library used RNA extracted from PBMCs. The CDR3 is made up of 14 amino acids. From germline, CDR1 is GTSNPN and CDR2 SVGIG (reference sequence). V lost 3 bases, J lost 4 bases, and 15 bases lay in between. Assembly of TCR beta libraries relied on iRepertoire HTBI primers together with Arm-PCR of CDR3 regions. Each CDR3 protein gets one entry after TCRdb re-called the multiplex PCR reads with MiXCR. The profile shows roughly 450,000 distinct CDR3 sequences, less than 25% of them singletons.

The input for sequencing was peripheral blood mononuclear cells (PBMCs), taken when the disease was refractory, from a patient treated with antithyroid drugs. This receptor was obtained from a female donor with Graves disease. The chain recombines TRBV30 with TRBJ1-2; D not resolved. DNA of the CDR3: TGTGCCTGGAGGCAGAAGGCAGCGAGCTATGGCTACACCTTC. It translates to CAWRQKAASYGYTF.